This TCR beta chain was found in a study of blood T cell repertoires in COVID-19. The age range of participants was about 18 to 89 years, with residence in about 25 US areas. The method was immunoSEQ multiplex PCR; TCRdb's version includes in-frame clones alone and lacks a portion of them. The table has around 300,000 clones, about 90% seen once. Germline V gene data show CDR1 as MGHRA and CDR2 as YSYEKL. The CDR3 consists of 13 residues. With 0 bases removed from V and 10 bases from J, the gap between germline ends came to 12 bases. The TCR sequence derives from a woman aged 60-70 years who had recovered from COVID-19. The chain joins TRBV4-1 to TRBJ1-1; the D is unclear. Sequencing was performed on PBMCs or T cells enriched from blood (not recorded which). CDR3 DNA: TGCGCCAGCAGCCAAGACCCGGAGGTTGGAGCTTTCTTT. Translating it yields CASSQDPEVGAFF.